The T cell receptor beta chain described here comes from a study of T cells in Graves' hyperthyroidism and ophthalmopathy. The wider study: The initial diagnosis was the point when peripheral blood was collected, ahead of any treatment.

Pregnant or lactating patients were excluded, as were those with uncontrolled infection or other autoimmune disease. Amplification yielded TCR beta CDR3 regions, with RNA transcripts as the source. HTBI primers were used for first-round RT-PCR of the TCR CDR3. TCRdb fed the multiplex PCR reads into MiXCR, producing one record per CDR3 protein. The sample holds 300,000 to 450,000 distinct CDR3 sequences, about 15% seen once. V was shortened by 2 bases and J by 2 bases, with 11 bases between the two germline ends. The germline CDR1 and CDR2 sequences are SEHNR and FQNEAQ (reference sequence). The CDR3 has 15 amino acids.

The specimen sequenced was blood. The TCR sequence derives from a woman in her 30s with Graves' hyperthyroidism that later progressed to Graves' ophthalmopathy. The chain combines TRBV7-9 with TRBJ2-3; tentatively, D is TRBD2 (5 bases). The CDR3 DNA is TGTGCCAGCAGCTTACACGGGGTGGCCACAGATACGCAGTATTTT. It specifies CASSLHGVATDTQYF. Variable domain in full (rest from reference TRBV7-9 and TRBJ2-3): DTGVSQNPRHKITKRGQNVTFRCDPISEHNRLYWYRQTLGQGPEFLTYFQNEAQLEKSRLLSDRFSAERPKGSFSTLEIQRTEQGDSAMYLCASSLHGVATDTQYFGPGTRLTVL.